This TCR beta chain was profiled in a study of metastatic and nonmetastatic thyroid tumors. Across the whole study: Malignant thyroid and benign thyroid patients provided blood and tumor or nodule tissue whose repertoires were compared.

Study results and caveats: Benign nodules were reported to have significantly lower TCR beta diversity than malignant thyroid tumors, in blood and tumor.

Germline lookup yields CDR1 SGDLS and CDR2 YYNGEE. After removal of 4 bases from V and 10 bases from J, the junction contained 8 bases not matched to a gene. There are 13 residues in the CDR3. How the authors handled the data: Construction of a distant-metastasis classifier for papillary thyroid cancer relied on CDR3 differences across clinicopathological groups. TCRdb re-called clones from the PCR reads using MiXCR. The V and J calls were determined by TCRdb, not by the authors. The table lists under 55,000 clones, approximately 17% of them singletons, with about 2.7% in the top ten. This clone was observed a few times. No antigen is known for it. A much larger clone is a single base away; this may be a read error. Other DNA sequences from this sample encode an identical CDR3 as well. No patient had received any treatment before thyroid surgery.

The TCR was taken from a female donor with papillary thyroid cancer or a benign thyroid nodule (not recorded which). Some clones in this sample may be carry-over from other donors' samples. The chain is built from TRBV9 and TRBJ2-1; 7 bases map to TRBD1. What was sequenced was blood. CDR3 sequence (DNA): TGTGCCAGCAGCCCCAGGACAGGTGGGGAGCAGTTCTTC. It is translated as CASSPRTGGEQFF. Full variable domain (remainder filled in from reference TRBV9 and TRBJ2-1): DSGVTQTPKHLITATGQRVTLRCSPRSGDLSVYWYQQSLDQGLQFLIQYYNGEERAKGNILERFSAQQFPDLHSELNLSSLELGDSALYFCASSPRTGGEQFFGPGTRLTVL.